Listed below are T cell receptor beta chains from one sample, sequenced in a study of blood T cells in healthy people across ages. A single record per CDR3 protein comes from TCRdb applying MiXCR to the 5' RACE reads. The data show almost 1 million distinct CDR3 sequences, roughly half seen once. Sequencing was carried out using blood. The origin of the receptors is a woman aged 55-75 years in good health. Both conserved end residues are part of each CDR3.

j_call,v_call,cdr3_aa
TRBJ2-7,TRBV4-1,CASSQVTGEYEQYF
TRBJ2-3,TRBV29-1,CSASRGTGGADTQYF
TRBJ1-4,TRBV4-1,CASSQVANEKLFF
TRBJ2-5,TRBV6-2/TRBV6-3,CPSSSRVETQYF
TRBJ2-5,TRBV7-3,CASSLLKTEQETQYF
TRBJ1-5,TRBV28,CASSSDPQPQHF
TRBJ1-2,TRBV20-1,CSAGGPGQGAYGYTF
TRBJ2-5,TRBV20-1,CSAPVSQVSETQYF
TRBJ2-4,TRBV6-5,CASRQGGAWEQYF
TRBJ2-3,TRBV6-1,CASSEPQGITDTQYF
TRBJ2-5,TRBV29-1,CSVEPENQETQYF
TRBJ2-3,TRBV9,CASSAWTGLRTDTQYF
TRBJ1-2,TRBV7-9,CASSLPDPIGGYTF
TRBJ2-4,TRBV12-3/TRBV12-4,CASSRGAEEYF
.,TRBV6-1,CASSEFLETQYF
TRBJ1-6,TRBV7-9,CASSPPLNSPLHF
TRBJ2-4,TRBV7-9,CASSAIWTVAKNIQYF
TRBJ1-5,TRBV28,CASTLWVGYSNQPQHF
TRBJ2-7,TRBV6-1,CASSHSGRAGEQYF
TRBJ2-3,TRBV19,CASSMGLADTQYF
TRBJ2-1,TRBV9,CASSVQAQALGETQFF
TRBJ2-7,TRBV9,CASSRAGHSYEQYF
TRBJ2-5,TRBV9,CASSPTSPGLAGGRETQYF
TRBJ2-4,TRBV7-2,CASSPEAGVKNIQYF
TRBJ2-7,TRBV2,CASSEFSGHLLVGLWYF
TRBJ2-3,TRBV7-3,CASSVFGNTDTQYF
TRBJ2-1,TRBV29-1,CSVRIWTSYNEQFF
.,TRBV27,CASSRNNRVEQYF
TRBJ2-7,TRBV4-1,CASSQGTSGGRYEQYF
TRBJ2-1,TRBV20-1,CSAQRPGTGNYNEQFF
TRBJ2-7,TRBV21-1,CASRGDPGEQYF
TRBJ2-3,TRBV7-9,CASSSSGGELSTDTQYF
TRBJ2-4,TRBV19,CASSDAIRLNIQYF
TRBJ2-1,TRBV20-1,CSAVRLAGISYNGQFF
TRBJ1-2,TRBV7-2,CASSFDRDYGYTF
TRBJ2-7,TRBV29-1,CSVEDGTGLDEQYF
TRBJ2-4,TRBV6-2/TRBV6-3,CASTSDLGLYEQYF
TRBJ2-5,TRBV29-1,CSVESGAGAINIQYF
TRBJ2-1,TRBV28,CASSLPDGANEQFF
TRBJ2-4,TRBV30,CAWGQAGEAKNIQYF
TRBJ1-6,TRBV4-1,CAGSQEQRNSPLHF
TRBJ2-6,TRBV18,CASSPNPTSGANVLTF
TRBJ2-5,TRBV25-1,CASSDPGSLQETQYF
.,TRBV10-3,CAISILDSYEQYF
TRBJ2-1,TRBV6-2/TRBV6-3,CASSRPRSDEQFF
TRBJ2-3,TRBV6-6,CASSHMTSGRQDTQYF
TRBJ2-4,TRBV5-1,CASSPGAQGAQNIQYF
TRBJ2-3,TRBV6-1,CASSDPGTRDIRTDTQYF
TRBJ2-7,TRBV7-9,CASSLGASAYEQYF
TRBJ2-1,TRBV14,CASHFSHGSYNEQFF
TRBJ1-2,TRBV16,CASSQPSFGYTF
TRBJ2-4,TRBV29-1,CSVIDRPTSQGAKNIQYF
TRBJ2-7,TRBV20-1,CSARRSARRYEQYF
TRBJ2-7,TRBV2,CASSEVVLVYEQYF
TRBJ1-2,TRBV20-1,CSARPPGRGYTF